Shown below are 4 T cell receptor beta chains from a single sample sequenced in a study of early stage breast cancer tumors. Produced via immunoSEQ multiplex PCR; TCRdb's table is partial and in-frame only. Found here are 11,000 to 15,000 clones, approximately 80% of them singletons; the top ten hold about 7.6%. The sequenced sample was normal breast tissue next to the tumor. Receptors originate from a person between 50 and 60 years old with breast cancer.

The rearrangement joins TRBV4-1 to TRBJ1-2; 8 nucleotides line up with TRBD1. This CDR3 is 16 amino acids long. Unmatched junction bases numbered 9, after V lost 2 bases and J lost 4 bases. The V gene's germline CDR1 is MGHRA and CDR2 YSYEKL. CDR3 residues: CASSQSRTGRPYGYTF. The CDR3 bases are TGCGCCAGCAGCCAATCTCGGACAGGGCGACCCTATGGCTACACCTTC.

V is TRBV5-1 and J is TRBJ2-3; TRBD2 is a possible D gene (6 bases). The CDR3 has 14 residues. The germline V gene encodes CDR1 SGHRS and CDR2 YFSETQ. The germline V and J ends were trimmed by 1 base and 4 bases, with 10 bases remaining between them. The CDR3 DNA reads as TGCGCCAGCAGCTTGTCGGGGGAGGCAGATACGCAGTATTTT. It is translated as CASSLSGEADTQYF.

The CDR3 is CASSLVLNTGELFF. The CDR3, as DNA: TGTGCCAGCAGCTTAGTCTTAAACACCGGGGAGCTGTTTTTT. The genes are TRBV11-2 and TRBJ2-2; D gene uncertain. The ends were cut back, 1 base at V and 2 bases at J, with 5 bases in the middle. The CDR3 consists of 14 residues. CDR1 and CDR2 (germline): SGHAT, FQNNGV.

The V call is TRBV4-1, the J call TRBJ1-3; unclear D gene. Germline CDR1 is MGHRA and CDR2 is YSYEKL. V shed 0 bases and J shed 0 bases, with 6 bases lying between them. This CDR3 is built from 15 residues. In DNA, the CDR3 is TGCGCCAGCAGCCAAGAGGCACCCTCTGGAAACACCATATATTTT. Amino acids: CASSQEAPSGNTIYF.